The source of this TCR beta chain is a study of radiotherapy plus CTLA-4 blockade in lung cancer. Patients in the study, people with chemo-refractory metastatic non-small-cell lung cancer, received focal radiation plus ipilimumab CTLA-4 blockade. Germline loops: CDR1 MDHEN, CDR2 SYDVKM. Trimming stripped 6 bases from V and 3 bases from J, with 9 bases between. The CDR3 totals 13 residues. Method: immunoSEQ multiplex PCR; TCRdb's copy keeps in-frame clones and lacks some. The table shows roughly 63,000 clones, with less than 75% occurring only once. Study-level points and caveats: Reports state that early shifts in blood T cell clones, with interferon-beta, best predicted response.

The sample holds a few counts of this clone. Its antigen is as yet unknown. The TCR comes from a human donor with non-small cell lung cancer whose response to radiotherapy plus ipilimumab could not be evaluated. This specimen was peripheral blood, taken from a patient treated with radiotherapy plus ipilimumab. The gene calls are TRBV28 and TRBJ1-3; D is perhaps TRBD1 (5 bases). Written as DNA, the CDR3 is TGTGCCAGCAGGACGGGGGGTGGAAACACCATATATTTT. This translates into CASRTGGGNTIYF.